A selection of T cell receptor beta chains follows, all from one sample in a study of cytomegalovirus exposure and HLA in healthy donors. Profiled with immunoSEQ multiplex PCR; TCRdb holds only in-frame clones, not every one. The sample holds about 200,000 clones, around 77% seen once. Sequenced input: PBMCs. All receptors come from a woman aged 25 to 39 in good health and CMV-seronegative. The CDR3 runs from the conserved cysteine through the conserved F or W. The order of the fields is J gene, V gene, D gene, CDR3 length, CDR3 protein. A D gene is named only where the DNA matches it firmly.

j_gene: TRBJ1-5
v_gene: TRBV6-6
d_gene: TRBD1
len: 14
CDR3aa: CASGTGAGNQPQHF

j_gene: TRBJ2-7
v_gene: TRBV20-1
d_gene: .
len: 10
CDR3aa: CSAGTGEQYF

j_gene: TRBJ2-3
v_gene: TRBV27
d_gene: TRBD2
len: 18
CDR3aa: CASSFSILPGGPADTQYF

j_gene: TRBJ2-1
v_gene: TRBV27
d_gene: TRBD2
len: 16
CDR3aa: CASSPLRTRPYNEQFF

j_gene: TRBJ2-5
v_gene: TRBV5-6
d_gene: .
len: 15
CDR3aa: CASSREVRRPMTQYF

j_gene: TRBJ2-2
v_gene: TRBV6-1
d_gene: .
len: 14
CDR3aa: CASSEAGASGELFF

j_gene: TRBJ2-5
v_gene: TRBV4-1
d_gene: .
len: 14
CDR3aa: CASSQDPGYETQYF

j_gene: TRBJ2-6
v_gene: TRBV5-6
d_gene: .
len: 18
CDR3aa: CASSFPRGGAAGANVLTF

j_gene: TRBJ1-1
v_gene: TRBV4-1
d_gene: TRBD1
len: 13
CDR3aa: CASSSAGGTEAFF

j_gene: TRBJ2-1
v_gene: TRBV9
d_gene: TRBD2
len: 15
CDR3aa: CASSAGGGPNNEQFF

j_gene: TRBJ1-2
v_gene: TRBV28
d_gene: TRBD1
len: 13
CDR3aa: CASRYGTGGGYTF

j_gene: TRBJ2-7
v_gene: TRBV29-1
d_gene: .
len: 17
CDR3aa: CSVEGSDSPFSSYEQYF

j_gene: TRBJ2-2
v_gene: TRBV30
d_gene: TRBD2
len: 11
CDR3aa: CAGGRAGELFF

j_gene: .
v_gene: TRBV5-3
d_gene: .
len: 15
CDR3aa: CARRSPPGSKVEQYF

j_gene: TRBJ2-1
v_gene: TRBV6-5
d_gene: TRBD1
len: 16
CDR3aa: CASSYSTGERYNEQFF

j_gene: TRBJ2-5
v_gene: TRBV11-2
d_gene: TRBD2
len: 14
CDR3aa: CASSPSGREDRQYF

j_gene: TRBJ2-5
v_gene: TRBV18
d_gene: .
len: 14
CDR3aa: CASSPPASQETQYF

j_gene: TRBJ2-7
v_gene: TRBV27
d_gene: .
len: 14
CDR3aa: CASSFRDSPYEQYF

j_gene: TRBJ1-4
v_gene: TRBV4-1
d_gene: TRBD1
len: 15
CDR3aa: CASSQADRGNEKLFF

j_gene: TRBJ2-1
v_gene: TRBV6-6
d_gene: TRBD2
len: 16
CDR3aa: CASSYYSGRSYNEQFF